This T cell receptor (beta chain) was sequenced for a study of T cells after yellow fever vaccination. Study-wide results and caveats: Secondary responses were weaker yet peaked faster, day 5 versus 15.

They built TCR cDNA with 5'RACE template switching, a step that put in a universal primer site and UMIs. TCRdb independently ran MiXCR on the 5' RACE reads; one entry per CDR3 protein. The sample records roughly 300,000 distinct CDR3 sequences, 8.1% being singletons. In its sample, this clonotype was seen a few times. Antigen unknown. The CDR3 runs to 16 residues. CDR1 is SGHAT, CDR2 FQDESV, per germline (reference sequence). V gave up 5 bases and J gave up 3 bases; unmatched junction bases: 9. This specimen was PBMCs, taken about 41 days after the first yellow fever vaccination. The chain uses TRBV11-1 and TRBJ2-2; TRBD1 matches at 7 bases. The sequence came from a man younger than 35 who received the YFV17D yellow fever vaccine. In nucleotides, the CDR3 is TGTGCCAGCAGCACCTACAGGGGTAGGGACACCGGGGAGCTGTTTTTT. Translated: CASSTYRGRDTGELFF.